This TCR beta chain was observed in a study of regulatory T cells in long-lasting Graves disease. General study findings and limits: Segments TRBV28, TRBJ1-2 and TRBJ2-5 showed preferential usage in persistent disease.

Germline V gives CDR1 MDHEN, CDR2 SYDVKM. The CDR3 sequence is 15 residues long. Trimming removed 7 bases at V and 1 base at J, with 17 bases between. Construction of the TCR beta libraries employed iRepertoire HTBI primers in conjunction with Arm-PCR of CDR3 regions. MiXCR, applied by TCRdb to the multiplex PCR reads, yields one record per CDR3 protein. The sample carries about 610,000 distinct CDR3 sequences, about 16% recorded once. Time point specified: newly diagnosed GD, antithyroid drugs for less than 3 months. From PBMCs, RNA was extracted and then used to make the TCR library. For this clonotype: No antigen is known for it.

These records were also assigned to another study, of T cells in Graves' hyperthyroidism and ophthalmopathy. That work adds: Hyperthyroidism patients were newly diagnosed, had disease duration under 2 months, and were aged 18 to 65 years. Expanded thyroid clonotypes (above 0.001) were mostly also found in blood.

This TCR came from a man younger than 30 with Graves disease. The chain employs TRBV28 and TRBJ2-7; tentatively, D is TRBD2 (5 bases). The source was peripheral blood mononuclear cells (PBMCs), collected at new diagnosis, from a patient treated with antithyroid drugs. The CDR3 region is CASTPLVAHSYEQYF. CDR3 nucleotides: TGTGCCAGCACCCCCCTCGTAGCGCATTCCTACGAGCAGTACTTC.